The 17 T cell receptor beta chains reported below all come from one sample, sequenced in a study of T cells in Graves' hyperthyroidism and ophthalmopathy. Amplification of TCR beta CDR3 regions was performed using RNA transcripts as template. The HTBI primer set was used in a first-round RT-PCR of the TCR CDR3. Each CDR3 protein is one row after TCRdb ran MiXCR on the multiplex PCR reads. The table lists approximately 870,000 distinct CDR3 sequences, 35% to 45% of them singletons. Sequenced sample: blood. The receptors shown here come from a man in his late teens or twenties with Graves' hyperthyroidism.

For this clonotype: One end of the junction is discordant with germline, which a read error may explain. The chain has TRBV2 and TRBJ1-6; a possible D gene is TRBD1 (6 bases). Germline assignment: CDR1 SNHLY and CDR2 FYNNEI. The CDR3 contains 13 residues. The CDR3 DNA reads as TGTGCCGGCAGTTGGGCAGGGGATTCACCCCTCCACTTT. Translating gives CAGSWAGDSPLHF.

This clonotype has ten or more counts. Written as DNA, the CDR3 is TGCGCCAGCAGTGAGCATTCCAATTGGGACACTGAAGCTTTCTTT. It specifies CASSEHSNWDTEAFF. V and J are TRBV10-2 and TRBJ1-1; D call uncertain. CDR1 and CDR2 from the germline V gene are WSHSY and SAAADI. The CDR3 consists of 15 residues. Trimming took 2 bases from V and 3 from J, leaving 13 bases between them.

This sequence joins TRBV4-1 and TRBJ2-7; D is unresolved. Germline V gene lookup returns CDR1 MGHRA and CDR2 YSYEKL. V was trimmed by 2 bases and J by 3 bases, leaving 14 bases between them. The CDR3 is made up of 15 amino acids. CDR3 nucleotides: TGCGCCAGCAGCCAAAGGCTAGACCTAGACTACGAGCAGTACTTC. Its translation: CASSQRLDLDYEQYF.

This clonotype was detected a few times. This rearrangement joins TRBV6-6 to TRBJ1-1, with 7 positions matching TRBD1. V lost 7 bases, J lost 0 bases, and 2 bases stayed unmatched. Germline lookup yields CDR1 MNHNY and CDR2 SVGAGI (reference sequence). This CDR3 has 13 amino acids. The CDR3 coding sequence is TGTGCCAGCAAAGGGACAGTGAACACTGAAGCTTTCTTT. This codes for CASKGTVNTEAFF.

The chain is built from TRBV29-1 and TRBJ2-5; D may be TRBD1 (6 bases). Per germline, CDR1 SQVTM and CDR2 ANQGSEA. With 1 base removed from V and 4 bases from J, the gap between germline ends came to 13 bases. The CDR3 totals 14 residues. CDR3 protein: CSVEGAGVGETQYF. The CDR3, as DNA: TGCAGCGTTGAAGGGGCAGGGGTTGGAGAGACCCAGTACTTC.

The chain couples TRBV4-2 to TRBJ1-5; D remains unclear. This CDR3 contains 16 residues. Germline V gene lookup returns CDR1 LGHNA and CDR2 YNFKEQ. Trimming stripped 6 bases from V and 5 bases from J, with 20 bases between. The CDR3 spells CASSYGPQYHYQPQHF. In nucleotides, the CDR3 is TGTGCCAGCAGTTACGGGCCCCAATACCATTATCAGCCCCAGCATTTT.

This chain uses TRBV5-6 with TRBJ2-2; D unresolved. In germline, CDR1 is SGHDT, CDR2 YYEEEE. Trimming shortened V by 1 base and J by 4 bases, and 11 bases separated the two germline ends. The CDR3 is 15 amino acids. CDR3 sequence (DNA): TGTGCCAGCAGCTTGTACCCAGGTGGCACCGGGGAGCTGTTTTTT. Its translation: CASSLYPGGTGELFF.

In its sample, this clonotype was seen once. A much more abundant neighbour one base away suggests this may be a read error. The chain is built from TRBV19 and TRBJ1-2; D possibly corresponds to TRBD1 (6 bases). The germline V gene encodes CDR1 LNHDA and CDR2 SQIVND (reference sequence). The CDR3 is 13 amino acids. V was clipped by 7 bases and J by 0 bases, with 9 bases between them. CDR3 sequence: CASKEGANYGYTF. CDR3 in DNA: TGTGCCAGTAAGGAGGGGGCTAACTATGGCTACACCTTC.

The CDR3 reads CASSLTGDPNTEAFF. DNA of the CDR3: TGCGCCAGCAGCTTGACAGGGGACCCTAACACTGAAGCTTTCTTT. The chain joins TRBV5-1 to TRBJ1-1; TRBD1 matches 7 bases. Germline trimming cut 1 base from V and 2 bases from J; bases unmatched to any gene: 5. This CDR3 contains 15 residues. CDR1 and CDR2 (germline): SGHRS, YFSETQ. The variable domain in full, with the rest retrieved from reference TRBV5-1 and TRBJ1-1, is KAGVTQTPRYLIKTRGQQVTLSCSPISGHRSVSWYQQTPGQGLQFLFEYFSETQRNKGNFPGRFSGRQFSNSRSEMNVSTLELGDSALYLCASSLTGDPNTEAFFGQGTRLTVV.

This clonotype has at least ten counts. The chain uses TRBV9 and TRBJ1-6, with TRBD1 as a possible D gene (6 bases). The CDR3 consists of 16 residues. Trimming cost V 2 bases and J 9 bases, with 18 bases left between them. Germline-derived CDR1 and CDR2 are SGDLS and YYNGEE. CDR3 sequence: CASSVATTGKGSPLHF. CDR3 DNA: TGTGCCAGCAGCGTTGCCACCACAGGGAAGGGTTCACCCCTCCACTTT.

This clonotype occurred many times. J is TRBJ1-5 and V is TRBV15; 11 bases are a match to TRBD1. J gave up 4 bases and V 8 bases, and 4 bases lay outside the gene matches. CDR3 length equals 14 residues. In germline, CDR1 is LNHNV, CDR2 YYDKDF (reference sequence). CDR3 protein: CATGRDRGNQPQHF. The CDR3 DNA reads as TGTGCCACCGGGCGGGACAGGGGGAATCAGCCCCAGCATTTT.

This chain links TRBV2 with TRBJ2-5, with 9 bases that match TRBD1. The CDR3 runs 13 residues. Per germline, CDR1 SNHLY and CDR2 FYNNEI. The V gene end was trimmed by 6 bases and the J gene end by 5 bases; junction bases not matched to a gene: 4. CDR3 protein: CASRTTGGETQYF. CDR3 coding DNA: TGTGCCAGCAGGACGACAGGGGGGGAGACCCAGTACTTC.

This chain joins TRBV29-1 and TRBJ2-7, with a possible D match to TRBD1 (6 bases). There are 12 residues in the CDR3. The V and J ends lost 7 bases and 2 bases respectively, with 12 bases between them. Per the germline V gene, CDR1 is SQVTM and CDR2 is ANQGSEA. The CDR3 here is CSGGRSTYEQYF. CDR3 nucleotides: TGCAGCGGGGGGCGATCCACCTACGAGCAGTACTTC.

The CDR3 loop reads CASRSDNQPQHF. For the CDR3, the DNA is TGTGCCAGCAGATCCGACAATCAGCCCCAGCATTTT. The chain links TRBV7-1 to TRBJ1-5; D remains ambiguous. TRBV7-1 is an ORF; its function is uncertain. CDR3 length: 12 residues. The V end was cut by 6 bases, the J end by 3 bases, with 6 bases between.

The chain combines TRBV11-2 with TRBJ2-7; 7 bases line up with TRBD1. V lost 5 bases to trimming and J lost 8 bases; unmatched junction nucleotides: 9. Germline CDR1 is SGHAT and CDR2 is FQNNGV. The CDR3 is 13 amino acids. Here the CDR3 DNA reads TGTGCCAGCAGCCCAGCAACGACAGGGAAGCAGTACTTC. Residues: CASSPATTGKQYF.

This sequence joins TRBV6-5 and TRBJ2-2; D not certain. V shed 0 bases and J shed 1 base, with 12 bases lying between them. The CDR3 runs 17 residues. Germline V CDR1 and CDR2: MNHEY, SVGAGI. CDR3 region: CASSYSAAAKNTGELFF. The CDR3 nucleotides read TGTGCCAGCAGTTACTCGGCGGCAGCTAAGAACACCGGGGAGCTGTTTTTT.

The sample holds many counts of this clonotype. Written as DNA, the CDR3 is TGTGCCAGCAGCTTGTTAGTTAGCAATCAGCCCCAGCATTTT. Translated: CASSLLVSNQPQHF. This rearrangement joins TRBV7-8 to TRBJ1-5; D unclear. The ends were cut back, 3 bases at V and 0 bases at J, with 6 bases in the middle. This CDR3 has 14 amino acids. Germline loops: CDR1 SGHVS, CDR2 FQNEAQ. The variable domain in full, completed from reference TRBV7-8 and TRBJ1-5, reads GAGVSQSPRYKVAKRGQDVALRCDPISGHVSLFWYQQALGQGPEFLTYFQNEAQLDKSGLPSDRFFAERPEGSVSTLKIQRTQQEDSAVYLCASSLLVSNQPQHFGDGTRLSIL.